Shown below are 9 T cell receptor beta chains from a single sample sequenced in a study of control samples from healthy donors and cancer patients. Sequencing was performed with immunoSEQ multiplex PCR; in TCRdb, only in-frame clones are kept and a portion is missing. In the table there are 200,000 to 250,000 clones, about 93% of which are singletons. Sequenced sample: blood. Receptors were obtained from a man between 45 and 60 years old in good health.

The chain has TRBV5-1 and TRBJ1-5; no clear D. The CDR3 covers 14 residues. Germline CDR1 SGHRS, CDR2 YFSETQ. Trimming cost V 4 bases and J 1 base, with 9 bases left between them. This chain's CDR3 is CASSEGNSNQPQHF. CDR3 DNA sequence: TGCGCCAGCAGCGAAGGCAACAGCAATCAGCCCCAGCATTTT.

CDR3 nucleotides: TGTGCCAGCAGCTTTTCGGCAAGGCCTGGGATATGGAACACTGAAGCTTTCTTT. This sequence encodes CASSFSARPGIWNTEAFF. The gene calls are TRBV11-2 and TRBJ1-1; D remains unclear. The ends were cut back, 3 bases at V and 1 base at J, with 21 bases in the middle. The CDR3 is 18 residues long. Germline V gene lookup returns CDR1 SGHAT and CDR2 FQNNGV.

The chain uses TRBV10-3 and TRBJ1-1; D possibly corresponds to TRBD1 (5 bases). The germline CDR1 and CDR2 sequences are ENHRY and SYGVKD. This CDR3 comprises 13 residues. V lost 6 bases to trimming and J lost 1 base, with 9 bases between them. CDR3 in amino acids: CAIRGDGNTEAFF. CDR3 coding DNA: TGTGCCATCAGAGGGGACGGGAACACTGAAGCTTTCTTT.

The chain recombines TRBV7-9 with TRBJ2-7; no definite D call. The CDR3 has 16 amino acids. V was shortened by 5 bases and J by 1 base, with 18 bases between the two germline ends. CDR1 and CDR2 from the germline V gene are SEHNR and FQNEAQ (reference sequence). The CDR3 protein is CASSLKWALISYEQYV. The CDR3, as DNA: TGTGCCAGCAGCCTCAAATGGGCGTTAATTTCCTACGAGCAGTACGTC.

The rearrangement links TRBV27 to TRBJ2-7, with D possibly being TRBD2 (6 bases). This CDR3 is built from 14 residues. The V gene lost 7 bases and the J gene lost 3 bases, with 16 bases spanning the gap. Germline lookup yields CDR1 MNHEY and CDR2 SMNVEV (reference sequence). CDR3 DNA sequence: TGTGCCAGCAAACTAGCCACACCAAACTACGAGCAGTACTTC. Translated: CASKLATPNYEQYF.

The V call is TRBV18, the J call TRBJ1-1, with D perhaps matching TRBD1 (6 bases). V was pared by 3 bases and J by 5 bases, with 13 bases between. Germline loops: CDR1 KGHSH, CDR2 LQKENI. The CDR3 consists of 14 residues. The CDR3 loop reads CASSPDRGGTEAFF. The CDR3 DNA sequence: TGTGCCAGCTCACCTGATAGGGGGGGGACTGAAGCTTTCTTT.

The chain recombines TRBV9 with TRBJ1-3; tentative D call: TRBD1 (6 bases). Germline V gives CDR1 SGDLS, CDR2 YYNGEE. Between the trimmed V and J ends, which lost 4 bases and 3 bases, there was a span of 14 bases. The CDR3 covers 15 residues. The CDR3 sequence: CASSPPNRVGNTIYF. The CDR3 coding sequence is TGTGCCAGCAGCCCTCCGAACAGGGTTGGAAACACCATATATTTT.

V gene TRBV7-2 combines with J gene TRBJ2-3; TRBD2 matches at 9 bases. The CDR3 is 15 amino acids. J lost 3 bases, V lost 3 bases, and 4 bases had no gene match. Germline CDR1 reads SGHTA; CDR2 reads FQGNSA. CDR3 loop: CASSFGRGGTDTQYF. Here the CDR3 DNA reads TGTGCCAGCAGCTTCGGGCGGGGGGGAACAGATACGCAGTATTTT.

The V gene is TRBV7-8, the J gene TRBJ2-7, with D possibly called TRBD1 or TRBD2 (5 bases each). This CDR3 is built from 15 residues. V shed 6 bases and J shed 3 bases, with 18 bases lying between them. The V gene's germline CDR1 is SGHVS and CDR2 FQNEAQ. DNA of the CDR3: TGTGCCAGCAGTTTCTTGCAGGGACCCTACTACGAGCAGTACTTC. It encodes CASSFLQGPYYEQYF.